The sequence of this T cell receptor (beta chain) was determined in a study of beta chain features in type 1 diabetes. Study results and limitations: Type 1 diabetes patients showed a moderate but significant shortening of TCRB CDR3s in all four CD4+ subsets.

The germline CDR1 and CDR2 sequences are SGHDT and YYEEEE. Trimming pared 4 bases from V and 0 bases from J, leaving 13 bases between. This CDR3 is 15 amino acids long. Since all of the isolated RNA was reverse transcribed, expressed TCRB transcripts were what got sequenced. This table comes from immunoSEQ multiplex PCR, and its TCRdb copy is limited to in-frame clones, with some not included. This table holds about 15,000 clones, over 55% found once. Turning to this clone: The antigen remains unidentified.

Sequenced material: Tregs from blood. This TCR came from a man younger than 45 with type 1 diabetes. The chain links TRBV5-6 to TRBJ1-1, with D possibly matching TRBD1 (6 bases). As DNA, the CDR3 is TGTGCCAGCAGCCCAAGGACAGTAATGAACACTGAAGCTTTCTTT. It encodes CASSPRTVMNTEAFF.